This T cell receptor beta chain was found in a study of cytomegalovirus exposure and HLA in healthy donors (TCRdb year 2017). Turning to the overall study: An earlier analysis of about 560 of the donors reported approximately 300 Gb of sequence data and 95 million to 140 million unique TCR beta sequences obtained from approximately 180 million T cells. About 310 gigabases of sequencing data and roughly 90 million unique TCR sequences were included in an early release covering 500 to 750 HLA-typed donors. Among the roughly 400 genotyped donors, about 83% belonged to the genetic ancestry cluster associated with self-reported Caucasian donors. The study aimed to test whether signatures of past pathogen exposure could be identified by cataloging public T cell receptors. The T cell repertoires of 666 subjects were profiled by immunosequencing and related to cytomegalovirus serostatus. In addition to the first cohort of 666 subjects, a separate validation cohort of over 90 different subjects was used. To predict cytomegalovirus infection status, the study combined high-throughput TCR immunosequencing, statistical association of individual TCRs with disease status, and machine learning. A later analysis re-examined previously published TCR beta repertoires from more than 600 donors and added high-resolution HLA genotyping to investigate patterns of TCR occurrence. Rather than drawing on any new phenotypic data, the later analysis identified candidate immune exposures from TCR beta sequences and the way those sequences occurred across donors. An earlier analysis of 587 of the donors used high-throughput TCR beta sequencing to judge whether each TCR beta V gene segment behaved as functional or pseudogenic. Donor age, sex, ethnicity and CMV serostatus were collected together with the repertoire data. A later genetic analysis used genome-wide SNP genotypes for 398 of the 666 donors, treating that subset as a discovery cohort. Every repertoire in the discovery cohort had been generated on one and the same sequencing platform. Both class I and class II loci were covered by HLA typing, at four-digit resolution. The number of typed donors differed by locus: about 620-630 for A, B, C, DRB1 and DQB1; approximately 520 for DQA1; 606 for DPA1; and some 430 for DPB1. Roughly five DR-DQ haplotypes were handled as single units for association and clustering because linkage in the cohort was strong. Across about 380 genotyped donors of the cohort, an average of roughly 250,000 unique TCR beta nucleotide sequences per donor were sequenced, and 15% to 20% of those sequences were non-productive.

The library was produced with the immunoSEQ multiplex PCR assay. The multiplex PCR relied on a mix of 60 forward primers for TCR Vbeta segments and 13 reverse primers for TCR Jbeta segments. A multiplex PCR assay on genomic DNA amplified the CDR3 region of rearranged TCR beta genes. The Illumina HiSeq System was used to sequence the amplified TCR beta libraries as 87-base-pair reads. As for how the authors treated the data: In a later analysis, about 80 million unique TCR beta chains were counted across the 690 or so repertoires, and roughly 11 million of these chains were shared by at least two donors. Raw reads were error-corrected and collapsed into unique sequences with a nearest-neighbor algorithm that merged closely related sequences to remove PCR and sequencing errors. V, D and J gene segments were assigned by aligning CDR3 sequences to IMGT reference sequences. For a sequence to be retained, a match of at least six nucleotides was required to both a V gene segment and a J gene segment. A rearrangement counted as productive if the CDR3 had no stop codons and remained in frame with V and J, and every other rearrangement counted as non-productive. Following IMGT convention, CDR3 was defined as the stretch from the second conserved V-encoded cysteine up to the conserved J-encoded phenylalanine. The earlier analysis of about 610 of the donors excluded any sequence lacking an unambiguous match to a single V gene segment. An earlier analysis of approximately 590 of the donors called V segments functional above 56.7% productive rearrangements and segregating when the between-donor standard deviation exceeded 5%. To diagnose cytomegalovirus status from the catalog of TCR beta chain sequences, a statistical classification framework was built. In a later analysis, TCR nucleotide sequences were compared against IMGT/GENE-DB human TR gene sequences so that V and J genes could be assigned. A later analysis assigned CDR3 sequences and most-parsimonious VDJ recombination scenarios with the TCRdist pipeline. In a later analysis, every TCR beta chain was defined by the combination of its CDR3 amino acid sequence and its V-gene family, and reads without a unique V-gene family were dropped. In a later analysis, 450 to 600 highly shared, low-generation-probability nucleotide sequences were removed to address suspected cross-contamination and a sequencing artifact. A later analysis calculated a clonal expansion index for each public chain from normalized within-repertoire ranks of inferred template counts. In a later analysis, generation probabilities were computed using a VDJ recombination model fitted to out-of-frame rearrangements, and the results were checked against IGoR. In a later analysis, TCR-TCR, TCR-HLA and TCR-CMV co-occurrence was scored with hypergeometric tests, and a repertoire-size bias correction was applied to TCR pairs. A later analysis estimated false discovery rates by permuting HLA or CMV assignments 20 times. In a later analysis, co-occurring TCRs were grouped using DBSCAN, and TCRdist sequence similarity was added for clustering within HLA-allele-positive subsets. Repertoires with fewer than 30,000 or more than 120,000 public chains were left out of co-occurrence clustering, as were four to six repertoires with anomalous nucleotide sharing. TCRdb stores this immuneACCESS table with in-frame sequences only. Part of the clones is absent; in the studies checked, under half of the shortfall reflects unresolved V genes, and no reason is known for the rest. The DNA gave D and trimming, while V, J and clone size come from that table. This sample comprises hundreds of thousands of clones, over 65% of them detected only once. Clones ranked in the top ten supply about 0.63% of the sample.

The CDR3, from cysteine to phenylalanine, totals 15 residues. Only the CDR3 part of the read is kept: 45 bases, read in frame from the first base. The germline V gene provides CDR1 SGDLS and CDR2 YYNGEE. Trimming at the junction amounts to 3 bases on V and 0 bases on J, and the germline ends lie 10 bases apart. Beyond this particular receptor, the publication reports: The classifier was reported to diagnose cytomegalovirus status with high specificity and sensitivity in both the original cohort and the validation cohort. It was suggested by the authors that the approach could potentially be generalized to other disease states and immunological phenotypes. Broadly in line with IMGT annotations, most TCR beta V segments showed up in productive rearrangements about 87% or about 30% of the time in an earlier analysis of roughly 590 of the donors. In this cohort, only TCR beta chains were sequenced, and detectable features were limited by the absence of alpha or paired-chain data. Specific HLA alleles were associated with over 15,000 TCR beta sequences at a false discovery rate of 0.05 in a later analysis. In vitro tests confirmed that three of the cytomegalovirus-associated TCR beta chains recognize cytomegalovirus antigens. The study listed 150 to 200 TCR beta chains as associated with cytomegalovirus. The 87-base-pair reads could not distinguish some IMGT-functional V segments, including TRBV6-2 and TRBV6-3, so those segments were excluded. Linkage disequilibrium might explain the correlated functional status among segregating V segments, but an unknown experimental factor could not be ruled out. A further reported finding was that TCR beta sequences accurately predicted the HLA-A and HLA-B alleles for most subjects in the first cohort. Because counts were too low, fewer than 20 rarely observed V segments, including chromosome 9 orphons, were excluded from the earlier analysis of around 590 of the donors. For the cohort, immune exposure information was limited to CMV serostatus. A later analysis found that HLA-associated TCR beta chains were more clonally expanded and had lower generation probabilities than equally common non-associated chains. HLA typing was unavailable for some donors at each locus, so association tests used only the typed subset. According to a later analysis, most CMV-associated TCR beta chains appeared to be HLA-restricted, and the HLA associations seemed to be driven largely by CMV exposure. Most TCR sequences were observed very rarely across donors, whereas some public TCRs were present in many individuals. A later analysis found that TCR association rates varied across HLA loci, with DRB1 alleles showing the most associated TCRs and HLA-C alleles the fewest. When HLA alleles, especially DR and DQ, strongly co-occurred, TCR associations were difficult to assign to individual alleles. Sequencing depth was assumed to be roughly uniform across donors in the presence/absence analyses, though that assumption may not hold. According to a later genetic analysis, donors in an Asian-associated ancestry cluster had fewer N-insertions in productive TCRs than the roughly 660-donor mean. In a later analysis, several top co-occurrence clusters were reported to appear linked to parvovirus B19, influenza, CMV and Epstein-Barr virus. A later genetic analysis associated a missense DCLRE1C variant with V-gene and J-gene trimming of TCR beta chains, and an independent cohort replicated the association. The sequencing pipeline was judged likely to have produced a cluster of highly shared sequence variants as a technical artifact.

In total, over 600 healthy bone marrow donors made up the cohort. At the time of sampling, every cohort member was nominally healthy, though immune exposures that went unrecorded were likely present. The donor was CMV seronegative and belonged to the group of more than 300 seronegative cohort members. Every donor gave a peripheral blood sample, and the peripheral blood mononuclear cells from that sample were used for TCR beta sequencing. Genomic DNA was extracted from the blood cell samples with the Qiagen DNeasy Blood Extraction Kit. With respect to this clone: The target of this receptor is not known. Base quality data are lacking; no much larger clone is found one base away.

This receptor was identified in a man aged 18 to 29 in good health and CMV-seronegative. The chain employs TRBV9 and TRBJ1-3, and the D gene may be TRBD1, 5 bases matching. Sequencing input: PBMCs. The CDR3 region has the sequence CASSGDSYSGNTIYF. The nucleotide sequence is TGTGCCAGCAGCGGGGACTCTTACTCTGGAAACACCATATATTTT.